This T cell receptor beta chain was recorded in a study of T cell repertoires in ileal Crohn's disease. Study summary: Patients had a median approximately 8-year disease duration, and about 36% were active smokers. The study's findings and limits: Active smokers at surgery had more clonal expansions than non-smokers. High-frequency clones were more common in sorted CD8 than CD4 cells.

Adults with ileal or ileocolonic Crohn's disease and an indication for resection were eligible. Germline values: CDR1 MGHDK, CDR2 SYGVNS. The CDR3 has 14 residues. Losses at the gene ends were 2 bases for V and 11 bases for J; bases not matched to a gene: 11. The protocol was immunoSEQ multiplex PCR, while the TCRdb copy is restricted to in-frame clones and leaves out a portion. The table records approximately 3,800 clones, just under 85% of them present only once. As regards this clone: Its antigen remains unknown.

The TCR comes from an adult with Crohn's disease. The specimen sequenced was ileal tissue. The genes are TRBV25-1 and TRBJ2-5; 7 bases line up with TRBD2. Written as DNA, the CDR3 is TGTGCCAGCAGTGAAGGGGAGGGATCGGGGGAGCAGTACTTC. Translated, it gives CASSEGEGSGEQYF.